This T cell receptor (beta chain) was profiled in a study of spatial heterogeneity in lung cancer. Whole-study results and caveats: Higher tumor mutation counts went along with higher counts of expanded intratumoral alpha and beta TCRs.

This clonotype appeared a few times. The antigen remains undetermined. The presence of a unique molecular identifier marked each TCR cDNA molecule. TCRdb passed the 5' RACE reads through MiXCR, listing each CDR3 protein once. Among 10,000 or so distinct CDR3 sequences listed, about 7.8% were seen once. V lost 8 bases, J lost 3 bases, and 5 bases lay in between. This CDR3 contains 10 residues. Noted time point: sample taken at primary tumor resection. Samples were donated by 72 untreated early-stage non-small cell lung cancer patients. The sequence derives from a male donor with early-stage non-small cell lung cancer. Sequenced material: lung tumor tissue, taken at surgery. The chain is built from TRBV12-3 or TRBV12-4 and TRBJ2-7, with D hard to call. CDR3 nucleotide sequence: TGTGCCAGCGGAGACTACGAGCAGTACTTC. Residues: CASGDYEQYF.